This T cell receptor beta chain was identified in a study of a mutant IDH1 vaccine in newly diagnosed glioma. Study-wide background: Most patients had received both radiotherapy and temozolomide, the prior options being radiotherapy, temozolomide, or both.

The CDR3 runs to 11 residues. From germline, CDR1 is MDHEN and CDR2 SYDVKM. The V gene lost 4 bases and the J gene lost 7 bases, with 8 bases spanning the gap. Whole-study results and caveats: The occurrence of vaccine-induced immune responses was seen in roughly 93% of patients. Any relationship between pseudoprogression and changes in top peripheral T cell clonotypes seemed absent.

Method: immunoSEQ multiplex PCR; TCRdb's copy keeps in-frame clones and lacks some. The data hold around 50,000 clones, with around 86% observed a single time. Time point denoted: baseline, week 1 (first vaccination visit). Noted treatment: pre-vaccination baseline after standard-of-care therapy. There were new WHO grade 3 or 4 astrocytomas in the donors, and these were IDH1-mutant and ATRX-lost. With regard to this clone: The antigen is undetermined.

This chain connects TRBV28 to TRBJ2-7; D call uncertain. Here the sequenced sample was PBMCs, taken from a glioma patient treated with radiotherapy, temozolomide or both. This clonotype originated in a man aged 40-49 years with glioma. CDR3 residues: CASSSPREQYF. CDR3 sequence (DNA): TGTGCCAGCAGTTCTCCCCGGGAGCAGTACTTC.